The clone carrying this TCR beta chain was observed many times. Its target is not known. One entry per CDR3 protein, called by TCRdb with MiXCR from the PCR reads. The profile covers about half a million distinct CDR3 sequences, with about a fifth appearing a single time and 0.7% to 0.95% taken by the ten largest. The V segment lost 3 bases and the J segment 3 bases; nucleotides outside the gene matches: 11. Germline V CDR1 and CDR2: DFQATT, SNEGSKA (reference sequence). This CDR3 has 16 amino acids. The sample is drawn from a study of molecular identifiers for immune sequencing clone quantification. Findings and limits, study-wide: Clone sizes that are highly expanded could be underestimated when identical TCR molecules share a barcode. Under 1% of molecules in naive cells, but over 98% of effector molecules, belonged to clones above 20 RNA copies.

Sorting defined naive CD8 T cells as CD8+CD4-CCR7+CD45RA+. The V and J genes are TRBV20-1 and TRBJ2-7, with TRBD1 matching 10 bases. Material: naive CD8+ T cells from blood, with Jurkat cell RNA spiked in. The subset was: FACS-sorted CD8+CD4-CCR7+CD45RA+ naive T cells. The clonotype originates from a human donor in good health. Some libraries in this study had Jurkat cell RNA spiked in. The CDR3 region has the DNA TGCAGTGCTAGGCCGGGGACAGGGGCCATCATCTACGAGCAGTACTTC. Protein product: CSARPGTGAIIYEQYF.